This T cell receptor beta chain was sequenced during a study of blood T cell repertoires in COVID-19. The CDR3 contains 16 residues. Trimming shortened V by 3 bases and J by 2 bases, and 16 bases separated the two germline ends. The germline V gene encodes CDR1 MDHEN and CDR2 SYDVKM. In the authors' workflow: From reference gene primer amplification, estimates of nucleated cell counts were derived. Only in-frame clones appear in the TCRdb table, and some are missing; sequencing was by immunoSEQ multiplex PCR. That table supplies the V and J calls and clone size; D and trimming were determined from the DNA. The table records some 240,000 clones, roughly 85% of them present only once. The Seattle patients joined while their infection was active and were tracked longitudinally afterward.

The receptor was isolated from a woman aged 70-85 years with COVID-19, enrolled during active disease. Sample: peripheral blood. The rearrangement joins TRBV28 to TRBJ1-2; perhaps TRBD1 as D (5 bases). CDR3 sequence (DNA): TGTGCCAGCAGTTTTGGGGCCTCAGGGATAAACTATGGCTACACCTTC. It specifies CASSFGASGINYGYTF.